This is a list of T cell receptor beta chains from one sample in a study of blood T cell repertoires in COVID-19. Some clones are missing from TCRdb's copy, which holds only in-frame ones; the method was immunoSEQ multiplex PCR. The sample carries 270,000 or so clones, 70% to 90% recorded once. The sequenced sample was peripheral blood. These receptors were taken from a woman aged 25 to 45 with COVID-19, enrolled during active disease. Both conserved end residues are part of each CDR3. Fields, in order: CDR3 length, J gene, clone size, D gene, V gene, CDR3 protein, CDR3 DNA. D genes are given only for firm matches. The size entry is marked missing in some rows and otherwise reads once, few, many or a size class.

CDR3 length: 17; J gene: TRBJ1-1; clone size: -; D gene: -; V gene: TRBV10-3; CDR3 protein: CAISEPDITDGGTEAFF; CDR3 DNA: TGTGCCATCAGTGAGCCCGACATTACCGACGGTGGCACTGAAGCTTTCTTT
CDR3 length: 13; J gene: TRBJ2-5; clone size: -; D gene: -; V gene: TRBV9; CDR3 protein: CASSVGSHKTQYF; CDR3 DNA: TGTGCCAGCAGCGTAGGAAGTCACAAGACCCAGTACTTC
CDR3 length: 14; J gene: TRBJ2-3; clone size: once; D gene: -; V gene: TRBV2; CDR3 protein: CASTSLIGTDTQYF; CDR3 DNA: TGTGCCAGCACTAGCCTGATCGGCACAGATACGCAGTATTTT
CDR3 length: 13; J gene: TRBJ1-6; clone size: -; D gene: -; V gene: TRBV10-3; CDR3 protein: CAITGDSNSPLHF; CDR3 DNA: TGTGCCATCACAGGAGACAGTAATTCACCCCTCCACTTT
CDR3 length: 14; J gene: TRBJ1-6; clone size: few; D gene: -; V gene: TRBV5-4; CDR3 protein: CASSFGQGGSPLHF; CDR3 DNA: TGTGCCAGCAGCTTTGGCCAAGGGGGTTCACCCCTCCACTTT
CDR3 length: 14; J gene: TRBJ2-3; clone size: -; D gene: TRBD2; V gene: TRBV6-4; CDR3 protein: CASSDTSGTDTQYF; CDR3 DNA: TGTGCCAGCAGTGACACTAGCGGCACAGATACGCAGTATTTT
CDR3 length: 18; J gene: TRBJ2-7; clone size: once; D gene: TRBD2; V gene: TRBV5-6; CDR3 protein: CASSLGGLAGDLSYEQYF; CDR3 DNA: TGTGCCAGCAGCTTGGGGGGACTAGCGGGTGATTTATCCTACGAGCAGTACTTC
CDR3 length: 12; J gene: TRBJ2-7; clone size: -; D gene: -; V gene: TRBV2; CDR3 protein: CASMDYSYEQYF; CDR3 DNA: TGTGCCAGCATGGACTACTCCTACGAGCAGTACTTC
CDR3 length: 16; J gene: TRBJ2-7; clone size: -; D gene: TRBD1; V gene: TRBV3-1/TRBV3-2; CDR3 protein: CASSQPGQGGLGEQYF; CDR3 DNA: TGTGCCAGCAGCCAGCCGGGACAGGGGGGACTGGGGGAGCAGTACTTC
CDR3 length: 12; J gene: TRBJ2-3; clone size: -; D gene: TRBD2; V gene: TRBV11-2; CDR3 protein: CASSMGLAAQYF; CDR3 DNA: TGTGCCAGCAGCATGGGACTAGCGGCGCAGTATTTT
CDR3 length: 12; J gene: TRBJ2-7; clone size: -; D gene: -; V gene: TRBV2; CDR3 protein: CASRDITYEQYF; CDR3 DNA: TGTGCCAGCAGGGACATCACCTACGAGCAGTACTTC
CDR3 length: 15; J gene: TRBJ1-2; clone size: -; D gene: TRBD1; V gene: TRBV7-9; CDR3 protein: CASSRSSGGTDGYTF; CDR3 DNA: TGTGCCAGCAGCAGATCCTCAGGGGGCACGGATGGCTACACCTTC
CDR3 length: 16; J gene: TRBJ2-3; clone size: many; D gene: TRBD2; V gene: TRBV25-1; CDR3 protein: CASSELGGGTSDTQYF; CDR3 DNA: TGTGCCAGCAGTGAATTGGGCGGGGGTACTTCAGATACGCAGTATTTT
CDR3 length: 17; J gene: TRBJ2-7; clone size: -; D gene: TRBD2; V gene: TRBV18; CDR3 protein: CASSPAELAGRYYEQYF; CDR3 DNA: TGTGCCAGCTCACCAGCCGAGCTAGCGGGGCGATACTACGAGCAGTACTTC
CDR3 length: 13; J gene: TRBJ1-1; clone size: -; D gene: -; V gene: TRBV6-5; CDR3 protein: CAGAPTLNTEAFF; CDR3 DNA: TGTGCCGGGGCCCCGACACTGAACACTGAAGCTTTCTTT
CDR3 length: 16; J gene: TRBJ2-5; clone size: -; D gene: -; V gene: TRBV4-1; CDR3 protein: CASSQESGWDQETQYF; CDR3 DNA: TGCGCCAGCAGCCAAGAGAGCGGGTGGGATCAAGAGACCCAGTACTTC
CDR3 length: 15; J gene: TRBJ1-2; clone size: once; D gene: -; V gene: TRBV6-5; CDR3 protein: CASSYSFRGNYGYTF; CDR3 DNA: TGTGCCAGCAGTTACTCTTTCCGGGGAAACTATGGCTACACCTTC
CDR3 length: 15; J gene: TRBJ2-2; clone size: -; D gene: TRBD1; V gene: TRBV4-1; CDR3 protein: CASRQTGTATGELFF; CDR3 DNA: TGCGCCAGCAGGCAGACCGGGACAGCTACCGGGGAGCTGTTTTTT
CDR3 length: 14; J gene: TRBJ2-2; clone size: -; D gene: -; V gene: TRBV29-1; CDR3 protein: CSVEGRVSTGELFF; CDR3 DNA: TGCAGCGTTGAAGGGAGGGTCAGCACCGGGGAGCTGTTTTTT
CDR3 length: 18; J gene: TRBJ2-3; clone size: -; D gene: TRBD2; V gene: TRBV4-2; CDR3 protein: CASSQDALPGGREDTQYF; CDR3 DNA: TGTGCCAGCAGCCAAGATGCCCTTCCGGGGGGGCGTGAAGATACGCAGTATTTT
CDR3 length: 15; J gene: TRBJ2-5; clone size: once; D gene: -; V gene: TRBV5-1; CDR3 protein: CASSLATRNLETQYF; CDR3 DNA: TGCGCCAGCAGCTTGGCTACTAGAAATTTGGAGACCCAGTACTTC
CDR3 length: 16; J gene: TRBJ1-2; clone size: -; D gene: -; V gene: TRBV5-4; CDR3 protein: CASSLVGLGTYYGYTF; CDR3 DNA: TGTGCCAGCAGCTTGGTAGGTCTGGGCACCTACTATGGCTACACCTTC
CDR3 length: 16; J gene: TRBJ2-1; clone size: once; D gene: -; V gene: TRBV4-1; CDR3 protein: CASSQPRESSYNEQFF; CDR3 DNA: TGCGCCAGCAGCCAGCCCCGGGAGAGCTCCTACAATGAGCAGTTCTTC